This TCR beta chain was profiled in a study of T cell responses to AZD1222 COVID-19 vaccine. As for the study in general: Timing groups of about 4 and about 12 weeks for second doses were pooled.

General study points: Increased Spike-specific TCR breadth and depth were observed after two AZD1222 doses. White British people made up most donors, females outnumbered males, and clonal diversity was possibly underestimated.

Regarding this clone: Its antigen is still unknown.

Assay used: immunoSEQ multiplex PCR; TCRdb lists only in-frame clones, some missing. The table shows around 130,000 clones, with approximately 93% occurring only once. CDR1 is MDHEN and CDR2 is SYDVKM in the germline V gene. The CDR3 covers 15 residues. The V end lost 4 bases, the J end lost 8 bases, and 15 bases lay between the germline ends. The J gene is TRBJ1-6, the V gene TRBV28; D uncertain. The sequence was obtained from an adult in good health. Here the sequenced sample was peripheral blood, taken on day 0 of AZD1222 vaccination. The CDR3 DNA is TGTGCCAGCAGTTCCCTCGCAGAGACTTATTCACCCCTCCACTTT. Translated, it gives CASSSLAETYSPLHF.